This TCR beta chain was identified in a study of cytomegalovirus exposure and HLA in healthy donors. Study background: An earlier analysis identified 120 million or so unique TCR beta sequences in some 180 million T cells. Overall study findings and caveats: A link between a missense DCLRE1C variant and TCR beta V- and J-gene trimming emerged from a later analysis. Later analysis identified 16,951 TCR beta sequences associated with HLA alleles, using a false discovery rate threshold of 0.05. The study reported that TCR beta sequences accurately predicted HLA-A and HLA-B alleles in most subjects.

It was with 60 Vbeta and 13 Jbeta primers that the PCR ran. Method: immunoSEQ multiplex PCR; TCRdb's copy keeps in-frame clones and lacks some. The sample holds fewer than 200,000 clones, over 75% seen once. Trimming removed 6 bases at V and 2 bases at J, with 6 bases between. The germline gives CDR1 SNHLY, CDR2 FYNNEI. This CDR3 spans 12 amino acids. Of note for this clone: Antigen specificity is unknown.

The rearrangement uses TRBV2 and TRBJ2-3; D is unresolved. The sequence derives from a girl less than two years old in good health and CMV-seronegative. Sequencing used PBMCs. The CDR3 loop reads CASSSTTDTQYF. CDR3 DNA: TGTGCCAGCAGCTCTACCACAGATACGCAGTATTTT.